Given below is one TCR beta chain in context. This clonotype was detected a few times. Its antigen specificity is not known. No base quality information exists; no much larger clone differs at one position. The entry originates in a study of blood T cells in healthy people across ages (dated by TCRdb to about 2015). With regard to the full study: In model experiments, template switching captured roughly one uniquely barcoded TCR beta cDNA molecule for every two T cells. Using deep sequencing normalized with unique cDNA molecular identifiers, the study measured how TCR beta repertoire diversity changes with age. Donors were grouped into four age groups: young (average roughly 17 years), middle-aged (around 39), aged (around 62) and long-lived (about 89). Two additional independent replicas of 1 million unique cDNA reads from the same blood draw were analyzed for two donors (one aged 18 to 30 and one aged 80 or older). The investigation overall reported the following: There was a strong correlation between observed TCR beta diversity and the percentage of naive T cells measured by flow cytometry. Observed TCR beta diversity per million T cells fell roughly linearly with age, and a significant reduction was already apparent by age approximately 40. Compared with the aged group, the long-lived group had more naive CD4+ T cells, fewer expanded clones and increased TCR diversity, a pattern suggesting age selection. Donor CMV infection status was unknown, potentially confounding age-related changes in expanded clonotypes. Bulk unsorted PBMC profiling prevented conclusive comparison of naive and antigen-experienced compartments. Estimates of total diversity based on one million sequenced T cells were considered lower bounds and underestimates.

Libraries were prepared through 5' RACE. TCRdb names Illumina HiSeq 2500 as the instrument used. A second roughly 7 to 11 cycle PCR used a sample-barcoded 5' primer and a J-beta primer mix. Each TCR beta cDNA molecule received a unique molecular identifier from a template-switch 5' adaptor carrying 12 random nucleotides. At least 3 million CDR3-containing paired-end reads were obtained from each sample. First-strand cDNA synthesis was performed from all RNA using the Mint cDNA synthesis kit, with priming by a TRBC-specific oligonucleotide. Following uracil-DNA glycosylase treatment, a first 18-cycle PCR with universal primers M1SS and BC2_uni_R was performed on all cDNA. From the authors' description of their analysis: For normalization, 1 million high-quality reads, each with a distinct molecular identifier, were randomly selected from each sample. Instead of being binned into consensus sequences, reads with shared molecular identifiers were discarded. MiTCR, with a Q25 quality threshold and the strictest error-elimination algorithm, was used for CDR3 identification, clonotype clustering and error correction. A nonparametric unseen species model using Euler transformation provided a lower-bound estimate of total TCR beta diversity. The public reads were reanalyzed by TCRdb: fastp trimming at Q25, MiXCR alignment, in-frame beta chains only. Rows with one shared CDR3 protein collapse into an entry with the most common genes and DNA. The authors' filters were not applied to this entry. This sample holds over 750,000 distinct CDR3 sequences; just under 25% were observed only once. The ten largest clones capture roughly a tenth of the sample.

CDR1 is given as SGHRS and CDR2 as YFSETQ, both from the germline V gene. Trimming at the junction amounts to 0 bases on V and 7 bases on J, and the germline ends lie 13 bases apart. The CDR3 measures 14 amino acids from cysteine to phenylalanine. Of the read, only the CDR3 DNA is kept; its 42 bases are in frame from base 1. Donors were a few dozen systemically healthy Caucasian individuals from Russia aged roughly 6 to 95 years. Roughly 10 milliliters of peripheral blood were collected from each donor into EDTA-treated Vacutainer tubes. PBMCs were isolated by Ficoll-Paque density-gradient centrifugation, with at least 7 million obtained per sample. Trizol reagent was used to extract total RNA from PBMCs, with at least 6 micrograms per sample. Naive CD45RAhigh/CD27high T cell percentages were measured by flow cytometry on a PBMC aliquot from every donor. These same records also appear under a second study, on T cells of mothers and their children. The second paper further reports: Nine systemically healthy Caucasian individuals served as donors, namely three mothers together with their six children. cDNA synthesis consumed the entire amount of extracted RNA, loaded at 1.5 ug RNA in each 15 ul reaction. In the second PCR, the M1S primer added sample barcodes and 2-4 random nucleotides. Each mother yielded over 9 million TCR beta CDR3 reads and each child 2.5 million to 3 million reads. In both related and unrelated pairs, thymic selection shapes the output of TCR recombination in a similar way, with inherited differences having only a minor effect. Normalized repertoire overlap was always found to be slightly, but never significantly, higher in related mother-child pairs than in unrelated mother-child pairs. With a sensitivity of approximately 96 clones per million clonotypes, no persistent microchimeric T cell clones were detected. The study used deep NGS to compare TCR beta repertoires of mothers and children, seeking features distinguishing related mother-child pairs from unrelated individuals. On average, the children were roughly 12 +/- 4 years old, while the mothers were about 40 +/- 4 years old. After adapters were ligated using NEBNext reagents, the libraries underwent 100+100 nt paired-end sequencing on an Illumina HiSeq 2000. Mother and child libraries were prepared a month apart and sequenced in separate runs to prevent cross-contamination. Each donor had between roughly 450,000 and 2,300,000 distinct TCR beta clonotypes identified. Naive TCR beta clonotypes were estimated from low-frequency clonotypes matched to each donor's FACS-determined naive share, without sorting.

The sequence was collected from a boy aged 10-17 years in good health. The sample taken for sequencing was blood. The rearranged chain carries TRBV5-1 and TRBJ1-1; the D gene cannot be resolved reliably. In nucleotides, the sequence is TGCGCCAGCAGCTTGGAGAGGGATACCTATGAAGCTTTCTTT. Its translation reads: CASSLERDTYEAFF.